Listed below are T cell receptor beta chains from one sample, sequenced in a study of Graves' ophthalmopathy and Graves' hyperthyroidism. MiXCR, applied by TCRdb to the multiplex PCR reads, yields one record per CDR3 protein. The table has hundreds of thousands of distinct CDR3 sequences, 22% seen once. The sample comprised peripheral blood. The receptor set was obtained from a young woman with stable Graves' hyperthyroidism. Some clones in this sample may be carry-over from other donors' samples. Both conserved end residues are part of each CDR3. D genes are given only for firm matches. Where a row states a size, it is once, few, many or the class of an expanded clone; other rows omit it.

clone_size: many
j_call: TRBJ2-7
v_call: TRBV10-3
d_call: .
cdr3_nt: TGTGCCATCAGTGAGTCTTACCTCAAAAGCTCCTACGAGCAGTACTTC
cdr3_aa: CAISESYLKSSYEQYF

clone_size: .
j_call: TRBJ2-6
v_call: TRBV13
d_call: .
cdr3_nt: TGTGCCAGCAGCCCGGGACTGCTCTCTGGGGCCAACGTCCTGACTTTC
cdr3_aa: CASSPGLLSGANVLTF

clone_size: .
j_call: TRBJ1-2
v_call: TRBV13
d_call: TRBD1
cdr3_nt: TGTGCCAGCAGGGTCGACAGGGGGTATGGCTACACCTTC
cdr3_aa: CASRVDRGYGYTF

clone_size: .
j_call: TRBJ1-1
v_call: TRBV6-1
d_call: .
cdr3_nt: TGTGCCAGCAGTGAACGGATTATGAACACTGAAGCTTTCTTT
cdr3_aa: CASSERIMNTEAFF

clone_size: few
j_call: TRBJ2-5
v_call: TRBV5-1
d_call: TRBD2
cdr3_nt: TGCGCCAGCAGCTTGGAACTAGCGGGAGCCCAGTACTTC
cdr3_aa: CASSLELAGAQYF

clone_size: many
j_call: TRBJ2-5
v_call: TRBV30
d_call: .
cdr3_nt: TGTGCCTGGTTCCAAAGGGTCGAAGAGACCCAGTACTTC
cdr3_aa: CAWFQRVEETQYF

clone_size: many
j_call: TRBJ1-2
v_call: TRBV6-2/TRBV6-3
d_call: .
cdr3_nt: TGTGCCAGCAGTTACTCGAAGGTCATCTATGGCTACACCTTC
cdr3_aa: CASSYSKVIYGYTF

clone_size: many
j_call: TRBJ1-2
v_call: TRBV2
d_call: .
cdr3_nt: TGTGCCAGCAGCGATACCAAAATAGAGGGCTACACCTTC
cdr3_aa: CASSDTKIEGYTF

clone_size: many
j_call: TRBJ2-7
v_call: TRBV4-1
d_call: TRBD2
cdr3_nt: TGCGCCAGCAGCCAGACCGGGACTAGCGGGGGGGATGACGAGCAGTACTTC
cdr3_aa: CASSQTGTSGGDDEQYF

clone_size: .
j_call: TRBJ2-5
v_call: TRBV9
d_call: .
cdr3_nt: TGTGCCAGCAGCATGACGGAGGGGGGAGAGACCCAGTACTTC
cdr3_aa: CASSMTEGGETQYF

clone_size: many
j_call: TRBJ1-1
v_call: TRBV11-2
d_call: .
cdr3_nt: TGTGCCAGCACCTTAGTAGGGATCGAAGCTTTCTTT
cdr3_aa: CASTLVGIEAFF

clone_size: .
j_call: TRBJ1-1
v_call: TRBV12-3/TRBV12-4
d_call: .
cdr3_nt: TGTGCCAGCAGTCCCGAGGACAGCCGTTATGAAGCTTTCTTT
cdr3_aa: CASSPEDSRYEAFF

clone_size: many
j_call: TRBJ2-5
v_call: TRBV7-3
d_call: .
cdr3_nt: TGTGCCAGCAGCCCAAACAGCAGGAGGTACCAAGAGACCCAGTACTTC
cdr3_aa: CASSPNSRRYQETQYF

clone_size: .
j_call: TRBJ2-7
v_call: TRBV6-1
d_call: TRBD2
cdr3_nt: TGTGCCAGCGTCGGGACTAGCGGGGGCGCCTACGAGCAGTACTTC
cdr3_aa: CASVGTSGGAYEQYF

clone_size: few
j_call: TRBJ1-5
v_call: TRBV28
d_call: .
cdr3_nt: TGTGCCAGCAGTTTTGGTGGGGGGGCGATCCAGCCCCAGCATTTT
cdr3_aa: CASSFGGGAIQPQHF

clone_size: many
j_call: TRBJ1-5
v_call: TRBV10-2
d_call: .
cdr3_nt: TGCGCCAGCAGTCCTAGGGCGAGCAATCAGCCCCAGCATTTT
cdr3_aa: CASSPRASNQPQHF

clone_size: many
j_call: TRBJ2-7
v_call: TRBV2
d_call: .
cdr3_nt: TGTGCCAGCAGTGTCGCGTCGACAGAGCAGTACTTC
cdr3_aa: CASSVASTEQYF

clone_size: few
j_call: TRBJ1-1
v_call: TRBV30
d_call: .
cdr3_nt: TGTGCCTGGGACCGGGGGACTGAAGCTTTCTTT
cdr3_aa: CAWDRGTEAFF

clone_size: many
j_call: TRBJ1-6
v_call: TRBV6-5
d_call: TRBD1
cdr3_nt: TGTGCCAGCAGTAACCGGGACAGGGGTTCACCCCTCCACTTT
cdr3_aa: CASSNRDRGSPLHF

clone_size: .
j_call: TRBJ2-7
v_call: TRBV12-3/TRBV12-4
d_call: .
cdr3_nt: TGTGCCAGCAGTTTTTGGGAATCCTACGAGCAGTACTTC
cdr3_aa: CASSFWESYEQYF

clone_size: few
j_call: TRBJ2-5
v_call: TRBV20-1
d_call: TRBD2
cdr3_nt: TGCAGTGCTAGAGGGGATCGACTAGCGAATTTCCCAGAGACCCAGTACTTC
cdr3_aa: CSARGDRLANFPETQYF

clone_size: many
j_call: TRBJ2-5
v_call: TRBV9
d_call: .
cdr3_nt: TGTGCCAGCAGCGTAGCGGGTACTGAGACCCAGTACTTC
cdr3_aa: CASSVAGTETQYF

clone_size: many
j_call: TRBJ2-1
v_call: TRBV6-1
d_call: TRBD1
cdr3_nt: TGTGCCAGCAGTGCCTCGGGACAGAGAGCTTACAATGAGCAGTTCTTC
cdr3_aa: CASSASGQRAYNEQFF

clone_size: .
j_call: TRBJ2-7
v_call: TRBV27
d_call: .
cdr3_nt: TGTGCCAGCACGTCCCCGACAGACACCTACGAGCAGTACTTC
cdr3_aa: CASTSPTDTYEQYF

clone_size: .
j_call: TRBJ2-2
v_call: TRBV7-2
d_call: .
cdr3_nt: TGTGCCAGCAGCCCACAGATAGGCGGGGAGCTGTTTTTT
cdr3_aa: CASSPQIGGELFF

clone_size: many
j_call: TRBJ2-7
v_call: TRBV27
d_call: .
cdr3_nt: TGTGCCAGCAGCCCGCTTGCCCTGCCCTACGAGCAGTACTTC
cdr3_aa: CASSPLALPYEQYF

clone_size: many
j_call: TRBJ2-7
v_call: TRBV2
d_call: TRBD2
cdr3_nt: TGTGCCAGCAGGTTGACTAGCGGCTCCTACGAGCAGTACTTC
cdr3_aa: CASRLTSGSYEQYF

clone_size: many
j_call: TRBJ1-5
v_call: TRBV6-1
d_call: TRBD1
cdr3_nt: TGTGCCAGCAGTGAAACTGGGACAGGGGGTCTCCGTCAGCCCCAGCATTTT
cdr3_aa: CASSETGTGGLRQPQHF

clone_size: .
j_call: TRBJ1-5
v_call: TRBV12-3/TRBV12-4
d_call: .
cdr3_nt: TGTGCCAGCAGTTTAGGACAGGATCGGCCCCAGCATTTT
cdr3_aa: CASSLGQDRPQHF

clone_size: many
j_call: TRBJ2-7
v_call: TRBV12-3/TRBV12-4
d_call: .
cdr3_nt: TGTGCCAGCACCAAAACGGTGGTGAATGTCGGCGAGCAGTACTTC
cdr3_aa: CASTKTVVNVGEQYF

clone_size: many
j_call: TRBJ1-2
v_call: TRBV12-3/TRBV12-4
d_call: .
cdr3_nt: TGTGCCAGCAGTTTAGCCAGGGAAACTGGCTACACCTTC
cdr3_aa: CASSLARETGYTF

clone_size: .
j_call: TRBJ1-1
v_call: TRBV20-1
d_call: TRBD1
cdr3_nt: TGCAGTGCTAGTATCTTCCCCAGGGGGTTGAACACTGAAGCTTTCTTT
cdr3_aa: CSASIFPRGLNTEAFF

clone_size: many
j_call: TRBJ1-2
v_call: TRBV12-3/TRBV12-4
d_call: .
cdr3_nt: TGTGCCAGCAGTCCACGCAGGGGAGACTATGGCTACACCTTC
cdr3_aa: CASSPRRGDYGYTF

clone_size: .
j_call: TRBJ2-5
v_call: TRBV28
d_call: .
cdr3_nt: TGTGCCTGCCCAGGGCAGGCCGAGCTCCAAGAGACCCAGTACTTC
cdr3_aa: CACPGQAELQETQYF

clone_size: .
j_call: TRBJ2-2
v_call: TRBV18
d_call: .
cdr3_nt: TGTGCCAGCTCACCACCGTCGAACACCGGGGAACTGTTTTTT
cdr3_aa: CASSPPSNTGELFF

clone_size: many
j_call: TRBJ2-5
v_call: TRBV28
d_call: TRBD2
cdr3_nt: TGTGCCAGCAGTGAGCGGGGGTCGTTACAAGAGACCCAGTACTTC
cdr3_aa: CASSERGSLQETQYF

clone_size: many
j_call: TRBJ2-5
v_call: TRBV28
d_call: .
cdr3_nt: TGTGCCAGCAGTGCCCCTATGGCCCGGGAGACCCAGTACTTC
cdr3_aa: CASSAPMARETQYF

clone_size: many
j_call: TRBJ1-1
v_call: TRBV7-9
d_call: .
cdr3_nt: TGTGCCAGCAGCAAACAGGGTAACACTGAAGCTTTCTTT
cdr3_aa: CASSKQGNTEAFF